This TCR beta chain comes out of a study of blood T cell repertoires in COVID-19. Assay used: immunoSEQ multiplex PCR; TCRdb lists only in-frame clones, some missing. The table has 250,000 to 350,000 clones, roughly 87% seen once. This clonotype was obtained from a man younger than 35 with active or convalescent COVID-19. Sequences were obtained from peripheral blood.

The CDR3 region has the DNA TGTGCCAGCAGCCTTGCCGGGACTGGCAACTACGAGCAGTACTTC. It specifies CASSLAGTGNYEQYF. The rearrangement joins TRBV3-1 (or the pseudogene TRBV3-2) to TRBJ2-7; TRBD2 might be the D (6 bases). Germline V gene data show CDR1 as LGHDT and CDR2 as YNNKEL (reference sequence). The CDR3 runs 15 residues. Trimming left V 4 bases short and J 3 bases short, with 16 bases between.